This is a list of T cell receptor beta chains from one sample in a study of breast tumors, draining lymph nodes, adjacent tissues. Via MiXCR, TCRdb re-called the multiplex PCR reads, giving one row per CDR3 protein. The table records about 35,000 distinct CDR3 sequences, 35% to 45% of them present only once. Material for sequencing was breast tumor tissue. The origin of the receptors is a female donor with breast cancer. Some clones in this sample may be carry-over from other donors' samples. The CDR3 runs from the conserved cysteine through the conserved F or W. D genes are given only for firm matches. Only some rows state a clone size, as once, few, many or a class for expanded clones.

D gene: .
clone size: many
J gene: TRBJ2-3
V gene: TRBV5-1
CDR3 DNA: TGCGCCAGCAGCTTGGATACCACAGATACGCAGTATTTT
CDR3 protein: CASSLDTTDTQYF

D gene: .
clone size: many
J gene: TRBJ2-5
V gene: TRBV9
CDR3 DNA: TGTGCCAGCAGCGTAGCGATTGGGTTTCGGGAGACCCAGTACTTC
CDR3 protein: CASSVAIGFRETQYF

D gene: .
clone size: many
J gene: TRBJ2-5
V gene: TRBV12-5
CDR3 DNA: TGTGCTAGTGGTTTCTCGGAGACCCAGTACTTC
CDR3 protein: CASGFSETQYF

D gene: TRBD2
clone size: many
J gene: TRBJ2-5
V gene: TRBV7-9
CDR3 DNA: TGTGCCAGCAGCCACGGACTAGCGGGAGGGGAGACCCAGTACTTC
CDR3 protein: CASSHGLAGGETQYF

D gene: .
clone size: many
J gene: TRBJ1-2
V gene: TRBV20-1
CDR3 DNA: TGCAGTGCTAGACAGGGGTACTATGGCTACACCTTC
CDR3 protein: CSARQGYYGYTF

D gene: TRBD2
clone size: .
J gene: TRBJ2-1
V gene: TRBV25-1
CDR3 DNA: TGTGCCAGCAGTGGATCGGGCGGGGGGAATGAGCAGCTCTTC
CDR3 protein: CASSGSGGGNEQLF

D gene: .
clone size: .
J gene: TRBJ1-1
V gene: TRBV20-1
CDR3 DNA: TGCAGTGCTAGAAGAGATTTCAGGGGAAGAAGGGAAGCTTTCTTT
CDR3 protein: CSARRDFRGRREAFF

D gene: TRBD2
clone size: few
J gene: TRBJ2-1
V gene: TRBV9
CDR3 DNA: TGTGCCAGCAGCACCGAACTAGCGCCGTACAGTGAGCAGTTCTTC
CDR3 protein: CASSTELAPYSEQFF

D gene: TRBD1
clone size: many
J gene: TRBJ2-1
V gene: TRBV2
CDR3 DNA: TGTGCCAGCAGCGGAGACAGGGCTAAGGTGCAGTTCTTC
CDR3 protein: CASSGDRAKVQFF

D gene: TRBD1
clone size: many
J gene: TRBJ2-7
V gene: TRBV29-1
CDR3 DNA: TGCAGCGTTGGGGGGACAGCAGCCTACGAGCAGTACTTC
CDR3 protein: CSVGGTAAYEQYF

D gene: .
clone size: many
J gene: TRBJ2-7
V gene: TRBV2
CDR3 DNA: TGTGCCAGCAGTGTGCGGCGTGTCCCCTACGAGCAGTACTTC
CDR3 protein: CASSVRRVPYEQYF

D gene: TRBD2
clone size: many
J gene: TRBJ2-5
V gene: TRBV5-6
CDR3 DNA: TGTGCCAGCAGCTTGGGGAGCGGGAGTACAGAGACCCAGTACTTC
CDR3 protein: CASSLGSGSTETQYF

D gene: .
clone size: many
J gene: TRBJ2-1
V gene: TRBV7-9
CDR3 DNA: TGTGCCAGCAGCTTAGACAATGAGCAGTTCTTC
CDR3 protein: CASSLDNEQFF

D gene: .
clone size: .
J gene: TRBJ2-5
V gene: TRBV11-3
CDR3 DNA: TGTGCCAGCAGCTTAGGTCGGGCAGCTGGTGAGACCCAGTACTTC
CDR3 protein: CASSLGRAAGETQYF

D gene: TRBD1
clone size: .
J gene: TRBJ1-6
V gene: TRBV19
CDR3 DNA: TGTGCCAGTAGTTCGGACAGGGTATCACCCCTCCACTTT
CDR3 protein: CASSSDRVSPLHF

D gene: TRBD2
clone size: many
J gene: TRBJ2-3
V gene: TRBV20-1
CDR3 DNA: TGCAGTGCCCTCGCAGTGGCGGGAGGGGGGGTTGGCACAGATACGCAGTATTTT
CDR3 protein: CSALAVAGGGVGTDTQYF

D gene: .
clone size: .
J gene: TRBJ1-4
V gene: TRBV19
CDR3 DNA: TGTGCCAGGAGTCCGAAAGGGCGGACTAATGAAAAACTGTTTTTT
CDR3 protein: CARSPKGRTNEKLFF

D gene: TRBD1
clone size: many
J gene: TRBJ2-7
V gene: TRBV4-2
CDR3 DNA: TGTGCCAGCAGCCAACCTAGACAGGGCTACTACGAGCAGTACTTC
CDR3 protein: CASSQPRQGYYEQYF

D gene: .
clone size: many
J gene: TRBJ1-3
V gene: TRBV6-1
CDR3 DNA: TGTGCCAGCAGTGATAAGGGGACAAACACCATATATTTT
CDR3 protein: CASSDKGTNTIYF

D gene: .
clone size: many
J gene: TRBJ2-1
V gene: TRBV20-1
CDR3 DNA: TGCAGTGCTAGTGAGGACACTAGAATCCACAATGAGCAGTTCTTC
CDR3 protein: CSASEDTRIHNEQFF

D gene: TRBD2
clone size: many
J gene: TRBJ2-1
V gene: TRBV7-3
CDR3 DNA: TGTGCCAGCAGCACTTCGGGACTAGCGGCCAATGAGCAGTTCTTC
CDR3 protein: CASSTSGLAANEQFF

D gene: .
clone size: few
J gene: TRBJ1-1
V gene: TRBV5-1
CDR3 DNA: TGCGCCAGCAGCCTAGACAGGAACACTGAAGCTTTCTTT
CDR3 protein: CASSLDRNTEAFF

D gene: TRBD1
clone size: medium-sized
J gene: TRBJ1-2
V gene: TRBV11-2
CDR3 DNA: TGTGCCAGCAGCTTAGAGACGACAGGGAGAGGCTACACCTTC
CDR3 protein: CASSLETTGRGYTF

D gene: .
clone size: many
J gene: TRBJ2-5
V gene: TRBV3-1
CDR3 DNA: TGTGCCAGCAGCCAAAGGGGGGGCAAAGAGACCCAGTACTTC
CDR3 protein: CASSQRGGKETQYF

D gene: TRBD1
clone size: many
J gene: TRBJ1-5
V gene: TRBV6-1
CDR3 DNA: TGTGCCAGCACCCGGACAGGGGGCAATCAGCCCCAGCATTTT
CDR3 protein: CASTRTGGNQPQHF

D gene: TRBD2
clone size: .
J gene: TRBJ2-7
V gene: TRBV20-1
CDR3 DNA: TGCAGTGCTAGAATTAGCGGGACCATACTCCCCTACGAGCAGTACTTC
CDR3 protein: CSARISGTILPYEQYF

D gene: TRBD2
clone size: .
J gene: TRBJ2-7
V gene: TRBV20-1
CDR3 DNA: TGCAGTGACCGATTAGCGGGAACCCGGACAGTCTTC
CDR3 protein: CSDRLAGTRTVF

D gene: .
clone size: many
J gene: TRBJ2-2
V gene: TRBV24-1
CDR3 DNA: TGTGCCACCAGTGATATCGGAGATCCGAACACCGGGGAGCTGTTTTTT
CDR3 protein: CATSDIGDPNTGELFF

D gene: .
clone size: .
J gene: TRBJ1-4
V gene: TRBV28
CDR3 DNA: TGTGCCAGCAGCGGTCCTGCCGGGAATGAAAAACTGTTTTTT
CDR3 protein: CASSGPAGNEKLFF

D gene: .
clone size: few
J gene: TRBJ2-5
V gene: TRBV11-3
CDR3 DNA: TGTGCCAGCAGCTTAGGAACACAGCATCAAGAGACCCAGTACTTC
CDR3 protein: CASSLGTQHQETQYF

D gene: .
clone size: many
J gene: TRBJ2-7
V gene: TRBV6-1
CDR3 DNA: TGTGCCAGCAGTGAATTGGACGAGCAGTACTTC
CDR3 protein: CASSELDEQYF

D gene: TRBD1
clone size: many
J gene: TRBJ2-7
V gene: TRBV5-1
CDR3 DNA: TGCGCCAGCAGCCCCCCGACAGGGACCTACGAGCAGTACTTC
CDR3 protein: CASSPPTGTYEQYF

D gene: TRBD1
clone size: many
J gene: TRBJ2-1
V gene: TRBV2
CDR3 DNA: TGTGCCAGCAGTGCGGACAGGGGACGCAATGAGCAGTTCTTC
CDR3 protein: CASSADRGRNEQFF

D gene: .
clone size: many
J gene: TRBJ2-7
V gene: TRBV9
CDR3 DNA: TGTGCCAGCAGCCCTTACAGGGATAGGTCCTACGAGCAGTACTTC
CDR3 protein: CASSPYRDRSYEQYF

D gene: .
clone size: many
J gene: TRBJ2-7
V gene: TRBV20-1
CDR3 DNA: TGCAGTGCTAGTGGGGTCGGACTTAGCTCCTACGAGCAGTACTTC
CDR3 protein: CSASGVGLSSYEQYF

D gene: .
clone size: .
J gene: TRBJ2-7
V gene: TRBV7-9
CDR3 DNA: TGTGCCAGCAGCTTAGACAGCTTCAGCTCCTACGAGCAGTACTTC
CDR3 protein: CASSLDSFSSYEQYF

D gene: TRBD2
clone size: .
J gene: TRBJ2-7
V gene: TRBV6-2/TRBV6-3
CDR3 DNA: TGTGCCAGCAGTTCAACTAGCGGGAATTACGAGCAGTACTTC
CDR3 protein: CASSSTSGNYEQYF

D gene: TRBD1
clone size: many
J gene: TRBJ2-7
V gene: TRBV7-9
CDR3 DNA: TGTGCCAGCAGCTCGGGACAGGTCTACGGAGAGCAGTACTTC
CDR3 protein: CASSSGQVYGEQYF

D gene: .
clone size: many
J gene: TRBJ2-5
V gene: TRBV10-2
CDR3 DNA: TGCGCCAGCAGTGAGCCAGGGGTAGAGACCCAGTACTTC
CDR3 protein: CASSEPGVETQYF

D gene: .
clone size: .
J gene: TRBJ2-7
V gene: TRBV7-3
CDR3 DNA: TGTGCCAGCAGCTTAACGCCCGGGCTGGTCGCCGAGCAGTACTTC
CDR3 protein: CASSLTPGLVAEQYF